One and the same sample provided the 22 T cell receptor beta chains below, sequenced in a study of shared clonotypes between healthy human individuals (TCRdb year 2020). To prepare the library, the immunoSEQ multiplex PCR assay was applied. TCRdb retrieved this table from immuneACCESS and kept in-frame rearrangements only. Not all clones are present; in checked studies, unresolved V genes account for under half, and no reason is known for the remainder. This sample is represented by 2 million to 2.5 million clones; approximately 96% of them were singletons. Approximately 0.13% of the sample comes from the top ten. Sequencing was performed on naive CD4+ T cells sorted from blood. Per the publication, the cell subset or site label means: CD45RA+ positively selected. The receptors were sampled from a man aged 18 to 30 in good health.

V is TRBV30 and J is TRBJ1-2; 10 bases are shared with TRBD1. The V segment lost 5 bases and the J segment 4 bases; nucleotides outside the gene matches: 13. The CDR3 has 16 amino acids. Germline assignment: CDR1 GTSNPN and CDR2 SVGIG (reference sequence). The CDR3 DNA sequence: TGTGCCTGGGGAGACAGGGGGCCCGGCCCGGGCTATGGCTACACCTTC. Protein product: CAWGDRGPGPGYGYTF.

This rearrangement joins TRBV29-1 to TRBJ2-1; D is undetermined. The CDR3 runs to 16 residues. V lost 4 bases and J lost 6, with 22 bases in between. Germline assignment: CDR1 SQVTM and CDR2 ANQGSEA. The CDR3 here is CSVGKGPFNPINEQFF. CDR3 bases: TGCAGCGTTGGCAAAGGCCCGTTTAACCCTATCAATGAGCAGTTCTTC.

The genes are TRBV6-1 and TRBJ1-6; 8 nucleotides align to TRBD1. From germline, CDR1 is MNHNS and CDR2 SASEGT. With V trimmed by 3 bases and J by 5 bases, 3 bases remained unmatched. This CDR3 is 15 amino acids long. In DNA, the CDR3 is TGTGCCAGCAGTGAGTTGGACAGGGATAATTCACCCCTCCACTTT. It specifies CASSELDRDNSPLHF.

This clone was seen a handful of times. Distinct nucleotide sequences in the sample also encode this CDR3. The chain couples TRBV11-2 to TRBJ2-1; 10 positions agree with TRBD2. V lost 5 bases to trimming and J lost 4 bases; unmatched junction nucleotides: 5. The germline V gene encodes CDR1 SGHAT and CDR2 FQNNGV. The CDR3 consists of 15 residues. The chain's CDR3 is CASSPGTSVYNEQFF. DNA for the CDR3: TGTGCCAGCAGCCCCGGGACTAGCGTTTACAATGAGCAGTTCTTC.

The chain employs TRBV7-9 and TRBJ2-7; tentative D call: TRBD1 (7 bases). V lost 5 bases, J lost 9 bases, and 17 bases lay in between. Germline CDR1 SEHNR, CDR2 FQNEAQ (reference sequence). The CDR3 totals 13 residues. The CDR3 is CASSPSGGQGQYF. CDR3 DNA sequence: TGTGCCAGCAGCCCTTCAGGGGGGCAGGGGCAGTACTTC.

The chain recombines TRBV9 with TRBJ2-5; D tentatively fits TRBD1 or TRBD2 (6 bases each). Germline CDR1 is SGDLS and CDR2 is YYNGEE. With 0 bases removed from V and 2 bases from J, the gap between germline ends came to 14 bases. This CDR3 comprises 16 residues. The CDR3 loop is CASSVVGGDIQETQYF. The CDR3 nucleotides are TGTGCCAGCAGCGTAGTCGGGGGCGATATACAAGAGACCCAGTACTTC.

This clone was detected once. This chain's CDR3 is CASSLLAGGTKEQFF. Here the CDR3 DNA reads TGCGCCAGCAGCTTGCTAGCGGGGGGTACAAAAGAGCAGTTCTTC. This rearrangement joins TRBV5-1 to TRBJ2-1; 11 nucleotides agree with TRBD2. Per the germline V gene, CDR1 is SGHRS and CDR2 is YFSETQ. The CDR3 totals 15 residues. The V and J ends lost 1 base and 10 bases, in that order; junction bases with no gene match: 7.

Points on this clone: The same CDR3 can be traced to other DNA sequences in this sample. The chain joins TRBV30 to TRBJ1-1, with unresolved D. There are 14 residues in the CDR3. V lost 1 base and J lost 1, with 10 bases in between. From germline, CDR1 is GTSNPN and CDR2 SVGIG (reference sequence). The CDR3 is CAWSAPGRNTEAFF. The CDR3 region has the DNA TGTGCCTGGAGTGCCCCTGGCAGGAACACTGAAGCTTTCTTT. The whole variable domain, filled in from reference TRBV30 and TRBJ1-1, reads SQTIHQWPATLVQPVGSPLSLECTVEGTSNPNLYWYRQAAGRGLQLLFYSVGIGQISSEVPQNLSASRPQDRQFILSSKKLLLSDSGFYLCAWSAPGRNTEAFFGQGTRLTVV.

The genes are TRBV6-1 and TRBJ1-1, with 8 bases fitting TRBD1. Germline V gene sequence: CDR1 MNHNS, CDR2 SASEGT. The CDR3 runs to 16 residues. V trimming: 2 bases; J trimming: 1 base; junction bases outside the gene matches: 6. Here the CDR3 DNA reads TGTGCCAGCAGTGAATGGACAGGGCAGGGGAACACTGAAGCTTTCTTT. Protein: CASSEWTGQGNTEAFF.

J is TRBJ2-7 and V is TRBV27, with 10 bases aligning to TRBD1. V shed 5 bases, J shed 6 bases, and the junction held 22 bases outside the gene matches. This CDR3 comprises 19 residues. CDR1 and CDR2 from the germline V gene are MNHEY and SMNVEV (reference sequence). CDR3 sequence reads: CASSRNHRGMGQGSVEQYF. The CDR3 nucleotides read TGTGCCAGCAGTCGCAACCACCGTGGAATGGGACAGGGGTCTGTCGAGCAGTACTTC.

The chain uses TRBV10-3 and TRBJ2-7; 12 bases are shared with TRBD2. Germline values: CDR1 ENHRY, CDR2 SYGVKD. V trimming: 7 bases; J trimming: 1 base; junction bases outside the gene matches: 8. CDR3 size: 16 residues. The DNA for the CDR3 is TGTGCCATCAAAAGGCCTAGCGGGAGGGAATCCTACGAGCAGTACTTC. Translating gives CAIKRPSGRESYEQYF.

V usage is TRBV7-2 and J usage is TRBJ2-7, with TRBD2 matching 11 bases. V trimming: 6 bases; J trimming: 7 bases; junction bases outside the gene matches: 8. This CDR3 is built from 14 residues. Germline CDR1 SGHTA, CDR2 FQGNSA. CDR3 nucleotide sequence: TGTGCCAGCAGTAGCGGGAGGGAGTTGGGGGAGCAGTACTTC. Translated: CASSSGRELGEQYF.

A remark on this clone: Other DNA sequences in this specimen translate into the identical CDR3. The V call is TRBV5-1, the J call TRBJ2-2, with D possibly being TRBD1 (5 bases). Per the germline V gene, CDR1 is SGHRS and CDR2 is YFSETQ. V was clipped by 0 bases and J by 4 bases, with 7 bases between them. CDR3 length: 14 amino acids. The CDR3 DNA is TGCGCCAGCAGCTTGGAGGGGTCCACCGGGGAGCTGTTTTTT. This gives the protein CASSLEGSTGELFF. Variable domain in full (rest from reference TRBV5-1 and TRBJ2-2): KAGVTQTPRYLIKTRGQQVTLSCSPISGHRSVSWYQQTPGQGLQFLFEYFSETQRNKGNFPGRFSGRQFSNSRSEMNVSTLELGDSALYLCASSLEGSTGELFFGEGSRLTVL.

The genes are TRBV5-1 and TRBJ1-2, with D perhaps matching TRBD1 (5 bases). From germline, CDR1 is SGHRS and CDR2 YFSETQ. The CDR3 is 16 residues long. V gave up 0 bases and J gave up 5 bases, with 17 bases separating them. The CDR3 region has the DNA TGCGCCAGCAGCTTGGGGGAATCAGGGACTCTATATGGCTACACCTTC. Translated, it gives CASSLGESGTLYGYTF.

The gene calls are TRBV5-4 and TRBJ2-7, with unresolved D. V shed 0 bases and J shed 6 bases, with 7 bases lying between them. Germline lookup yields CDR1 SGHNT and CDR2 YYREEE (reference sequence). This CDR3 has 12 amino acids. CDR3 region: CASSLDSSEQYF. CDR3 nucleotide sequence: TGTGCCAGCAGCTTGGATTCCAGCGAGCAGTACTTC.

V is TRBV2 and J is TRBJ1-6, with D perhaps TRBD1 (5 bases). V was pared by 2 bases and J by 10 bases, with 15 bases between. CDR1 and CDR2 from the germline V gene are SNHLY and FYNNEI. The CDR3 runs 15 residues. CDR3 bases: TGTGCCAGCAGTGAAAGGTTCCAGGGAGGCTCACCCCTCCACTTT. As protein: CASSERFQGGSPLHF.

The rearrangement links TRBV14 to TRBJ1-4, with D perhaps TRBD1 (5 bases). Trimming left V 4 bases short and J 3 bases short, with 12 bases between. Germline V CDR1 and CDR2: SGHDN, FVKESK. The CDR3 length is 15 residues. Here the CDR3 reads CASSLGGTANEKLFF. For the CDR3, the DNA is TGTGCCAGCAGCCTCGGGGGTACGGCTAATGAAAAACTGTTTTTT. The whole variable domain, remainder taken from reference TRBV14 and TRBJ1-4, is EAGVTQFPSHSVIEKGQTVTLRCDPISGHDNLYWYRRVMGKEIKFLLHFVKESKQDESGMPNNRFLAERTGGTYSTLKVQPAELEDSGVYFCASSLGGTANEKLFFGSGTQLSVL.

The chain couples TRBV27 to TRBJ2-1; D unclear. CDR1 and CDR2 (germline): MNHEY, SMNVEV (reference sequence). V was trimmed by 0 bases and J by 4 bases, leaving 4 bases between them. The CDR3 runs to 13 residues. The CDR3 DNA reads as TGTGCCAGCAGTTTATCTAGATACAATGAGCAGTTCTTC. Its translation: CASSLSRYNEQFF.

The chain joins TRBV7-9 to TRBJ2-1, with D tentatively TRBD2 (5 bases). The ends were cut back, 5 bases at V and 4 bases at J, with 15 bases in the middle. This CDR3 has 15 amino acids. CDR1 is SEHNR, CDR2 FQNEAQ, per germline (reference sequence). The CDR3 nucleotides are TGTGCCAGCAGCCCCTTCGGGGATCCGTACAATGAGCAGTTCTTC. This sequence encodes CASSPFGDPYNEQFF. Full variable domain (outside the CDR3, taken from reference TRBV7-9 and TRBJ2-1): DTGVSQNPRHKITKRGQNVTFRCDPISEHNRLYWYRQTLGQGPEFLTYFQNEAQLEKSRLLSDRFSAERPKGSFSTLEIQRTEQGDSAMYLCASSPFGDPYNEQFFGPGTRLTVL.

V and J are TRBV5-1 and TRBJ2-2, with TRBD2 as a possible D gene (6 bases). Trimming cost V 4 bases and J 6 bases, with 10 bases left between them. This CDR3 spans 13 amino acids. Germline values: CDR1 SGHRS, CDR2 YFSETQ. CDR3 protein: CASSPEGSGELFF. The CDR3 DNA reads as TGCGCCAGCAGCCCGGAGGGGTCCGGGGAGCTGTTTTTT.

The rearrangement links TRBV7-2 to TRBJ1-2; D is ambiguous. Germline V CDR1 and CDR2: SGHTA, FQGNSA. This CDR3 contains 11 residues. The ends were cut back, 8 bases at V and 0 bases at J, with 4 bases in the middle. CDR3 nucleotides: TGTGCCAGCGAGGCTAACTATGGCTACACCTTC. Its translation: CASEANYGYTF. The whole variable domain, filled in from reference TRBV7-2 and TRBJ1-2, reads GAGVSQSPSNKVTEKGKDVELRCDPISGHTALYWYRQSLGQGLEFLIYFQGNSAPDKSGLPSDRFSAERTGGSVSTLTIQRTQQEDSAVYLCASEANYGYTFGSGTRLTVV.

The J gene is TRBJ2-2, the V gene TRBV9, with 14 bases aligning to TRBD2. CDR3 size: 17 residues. J was trimmed by 6 bases and V by 0 bases; bases with no gene match: 4. Per germline, CDR1 SGDLS and CDR2 YYNGEE. In DNA form, the CDR3 reads TGTGCCAGCAGCGTAGTCGGGACTAGCGGGAGCCCCGGGGAGCTGTTTTTT. Encoded protein: CASSVVGTSGSPGELFF.